The clone carrying this TCR beta chain was observed a few times. The antigen is undetermined. Isolated RNA was reverse transcribed in full, so expressed TCRB transcripts were sequenced. Repertoires were generated with immunoSEQ multiplex PCR, while TCRdb's copy carries only in-frame clones and drops some. The repertoire includes some 120,000 clones, around 16% of them detected once, and roughly 2.6% sits in the top ten. Each of the CD4+ naive, central memory, regulatory and stem cell-like memory populations was sorted via CD45RO/CCR7/CD25/CD127/CD95/CD27. Sorting gave populations that all exceeded 98% purity. The sample comes from a study of beta chain features in type 1 diabetes. Broader study findings: In all four CD4+ subsets, TCRB CDR3 length was significantly, moderately reduced in type 1 diabetes. Any PCR bias toward short templates would affect both groups alike. TCRB repertoires of naive, central memory and Treg cells appeared more similar among patients than among healthy donors.

Trimming took 5 bases from V and 2 from J, leaving 7 bases between them. CDR1 is SGHTA and CDR2 is FQGNSA in the germline V gene. The CDR3 totals 13 residues. Material: central memory CD4+ T cells from blood. The receptor comes from a man aged 18 to 35 with type 1 diabetes. The V gene is TRBV7-2, the J gene TRBJ2-1; D possibly corresponds to TRBD2 (5 bases). CDR3 bases: TGTGCCAGCAGCATCGGGACCTACAATGAGCAGTTCTTC. Its translation is CASSIGTYNEQFF.